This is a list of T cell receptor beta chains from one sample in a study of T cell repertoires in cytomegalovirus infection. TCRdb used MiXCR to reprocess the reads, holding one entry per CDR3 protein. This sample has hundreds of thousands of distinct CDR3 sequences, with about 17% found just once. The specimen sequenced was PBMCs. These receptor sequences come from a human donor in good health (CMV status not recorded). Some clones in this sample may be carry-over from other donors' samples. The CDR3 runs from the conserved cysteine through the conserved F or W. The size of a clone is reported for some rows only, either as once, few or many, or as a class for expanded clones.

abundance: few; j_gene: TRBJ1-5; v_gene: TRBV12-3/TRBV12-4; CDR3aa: CASSFEQGANQPQHF
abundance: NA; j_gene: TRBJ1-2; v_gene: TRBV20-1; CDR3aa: CSATRGDYGYTF
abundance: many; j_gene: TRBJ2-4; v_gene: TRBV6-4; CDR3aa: CASSERSRSGVLRDIQYF
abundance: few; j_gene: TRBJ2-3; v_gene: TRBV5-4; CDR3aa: CASTQNGGGDTQYF
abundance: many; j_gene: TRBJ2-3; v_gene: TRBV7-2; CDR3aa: CASSQTLAGKADTQYF
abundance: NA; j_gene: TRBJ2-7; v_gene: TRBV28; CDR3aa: CASSRGRSNEQYF
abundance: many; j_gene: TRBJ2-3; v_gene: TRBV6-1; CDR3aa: CASRPGTSAGDTQYF
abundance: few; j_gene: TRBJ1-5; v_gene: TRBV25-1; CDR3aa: CASSEPGSRQPQHF
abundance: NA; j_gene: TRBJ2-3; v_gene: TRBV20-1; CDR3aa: CSARGGSLTDTQYF
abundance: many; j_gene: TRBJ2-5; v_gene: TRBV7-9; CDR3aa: CASSPLGRKYQETQYF
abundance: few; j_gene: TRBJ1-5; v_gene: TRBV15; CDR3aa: CATSRDRWDQPQHF
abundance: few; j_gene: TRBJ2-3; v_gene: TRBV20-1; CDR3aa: CSAVAAGAADTQYF
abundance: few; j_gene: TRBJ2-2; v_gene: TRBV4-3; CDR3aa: CASSQDLAGRKTGELFF
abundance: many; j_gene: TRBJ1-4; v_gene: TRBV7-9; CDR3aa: CASSADRGTNEKLFF
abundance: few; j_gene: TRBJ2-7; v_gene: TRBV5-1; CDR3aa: CASSLSLGYEQYF
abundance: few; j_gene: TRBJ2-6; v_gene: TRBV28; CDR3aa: CASSLYLPSSGANVLTF
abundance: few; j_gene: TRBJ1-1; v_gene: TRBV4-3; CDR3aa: CASSQGGDLGTTEAFF
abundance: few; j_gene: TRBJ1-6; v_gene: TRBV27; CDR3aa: CASSSGQGGRSPLHF
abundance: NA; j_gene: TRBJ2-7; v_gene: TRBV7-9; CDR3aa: CASSAGQYEQYF
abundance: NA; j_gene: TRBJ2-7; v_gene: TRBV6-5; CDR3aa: CASAQGTSGGGRAWVEQYF
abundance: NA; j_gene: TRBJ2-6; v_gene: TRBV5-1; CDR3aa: CASSPLGGQGEDGANVLTF
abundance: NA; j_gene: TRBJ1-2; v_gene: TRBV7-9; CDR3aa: CASSLGRNSGYTF
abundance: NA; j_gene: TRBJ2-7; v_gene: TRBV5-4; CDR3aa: CASSSPGRGYEQYF
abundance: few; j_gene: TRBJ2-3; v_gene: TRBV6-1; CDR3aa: CASVQLVSSSTDTQYF
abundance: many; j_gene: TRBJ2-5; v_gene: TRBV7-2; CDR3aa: CASSLRLGTSGGAEETQYF
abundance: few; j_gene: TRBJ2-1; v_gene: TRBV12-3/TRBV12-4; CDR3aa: CASSPNSGTGGYYNEQFF
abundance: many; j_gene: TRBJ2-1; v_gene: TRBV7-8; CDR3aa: CASSIETSGYNEQFF
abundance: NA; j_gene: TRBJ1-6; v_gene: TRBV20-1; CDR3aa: CSAKTGFSQRSPLHF
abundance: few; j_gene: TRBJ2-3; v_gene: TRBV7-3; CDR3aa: CASSYYGDPSTDTQYF
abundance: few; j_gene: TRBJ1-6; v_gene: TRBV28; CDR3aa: CASTEITRDRANSPLHF
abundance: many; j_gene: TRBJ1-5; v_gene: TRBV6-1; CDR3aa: CASRPRRVGQPQHF
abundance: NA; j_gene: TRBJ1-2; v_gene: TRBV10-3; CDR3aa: CAISGTGGQDGYTF
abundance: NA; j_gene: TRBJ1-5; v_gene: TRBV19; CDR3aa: CASKITGGVGQPQHF
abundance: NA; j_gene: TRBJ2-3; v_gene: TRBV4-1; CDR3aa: CASSQETGADTQYF
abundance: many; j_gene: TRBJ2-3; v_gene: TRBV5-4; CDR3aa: CASSPGQLTDTQYF
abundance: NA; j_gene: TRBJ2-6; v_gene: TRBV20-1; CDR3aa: CSASLGLAGDSGANVLTF
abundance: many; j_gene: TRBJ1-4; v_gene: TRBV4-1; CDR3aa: CASSRDREEKLFF
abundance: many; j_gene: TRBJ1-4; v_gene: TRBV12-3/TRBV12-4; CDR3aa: CASNEGGEKLFF
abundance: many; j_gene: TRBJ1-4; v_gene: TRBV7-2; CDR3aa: CASSLGQKLFF
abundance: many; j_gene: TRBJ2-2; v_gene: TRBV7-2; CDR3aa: CASSLGTNTGELFF
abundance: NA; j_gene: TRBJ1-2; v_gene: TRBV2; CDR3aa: CASSGQGQGYGYTF
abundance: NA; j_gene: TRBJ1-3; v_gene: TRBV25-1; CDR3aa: CASRYGGGNTIYF
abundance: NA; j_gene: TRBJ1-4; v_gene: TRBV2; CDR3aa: CASKADLRRKLFF
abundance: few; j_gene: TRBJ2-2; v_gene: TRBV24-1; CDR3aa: CATAPRGRYTGELFF
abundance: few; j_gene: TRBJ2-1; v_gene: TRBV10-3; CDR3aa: CAISVKGTSYNEQFF
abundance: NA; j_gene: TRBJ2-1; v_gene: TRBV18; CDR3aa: CASSPPSGVNEQFF
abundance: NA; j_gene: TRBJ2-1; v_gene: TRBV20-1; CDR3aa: CSATPTGASYNEQFF
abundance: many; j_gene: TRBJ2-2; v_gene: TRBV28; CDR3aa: CASSFGGRVITGELFF
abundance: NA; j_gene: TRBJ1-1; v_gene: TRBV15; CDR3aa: CATSRVRGAGNTEAFF
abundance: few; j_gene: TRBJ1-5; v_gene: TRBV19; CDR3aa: CASSEGPVGWHQPQHF
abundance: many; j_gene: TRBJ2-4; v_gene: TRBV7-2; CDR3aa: CASSPPGGGTNIQYF
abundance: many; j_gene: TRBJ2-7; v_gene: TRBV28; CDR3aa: CASSFEGPLFNEQYF
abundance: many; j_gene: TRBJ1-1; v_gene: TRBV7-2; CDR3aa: CASRLGVNTEAFF
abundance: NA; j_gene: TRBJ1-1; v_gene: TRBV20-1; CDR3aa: CSARDQGSPDTEAFF
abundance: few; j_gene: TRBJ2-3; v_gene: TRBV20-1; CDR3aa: CSAEIPGGTDTQYF
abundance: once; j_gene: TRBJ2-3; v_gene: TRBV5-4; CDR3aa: CASSLVLADTHYF
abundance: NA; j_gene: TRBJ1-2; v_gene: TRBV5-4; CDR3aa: CASSSGQGAGYGYTF